These 15 T cell receptor beta chains share one sample of origin, sequenced in a study of blood T cell repertoires in COVID-19. The repertoire was sequenced with immunoSEQ multiplex PCR; TCRdb's copy has only in-frame clones and lacks some. The sample includes 150,000 to 200,000 clones, approximately 87% of them seen just once. The sequenced sample consisted of peripheral blood. The receptors derive from a young woman who had recovered from COVID-19.

This CDR3 is CASSPNDRGRSEQYF. The DNA of the CDR3 is TGTGCCAGCTCACCAAACGACAGGGGGCGTAGCGAGCAGTACTTC. The V gene is TRBV18, the J gene TRBJ2-7, with TRBD1 matching over 10 bases. The CDR3 totals 15 residues. Germline CDR1 is KGHSH and CDR2 is LQKENI. The ends lost 2 bases at V and 6 bases at J; junction bases unmatched: 7.

V gene TRBV5-6 combines with J gene TRBJ2-1; 9 nucleotides line up with TRBD2. This CDR3 has 16 amino acids. After removal of 1 base from V and 7 bases from J, the junction contained 9 bases not matched to a gene. CDR1 is SGHDT, CDR2 YYEEEE, per germline. The CDR3 DNA sequence: TGTGCCAGCAGCTTGTTTCTAGCGGGGAGTGAGAATGAGCAGTTCTTC. It codes for CASSLFLAGSENEQFF.

The chain carries TRBV7-8 and TRBJ1-5; D is unclear. The CDR3 runs 16 residues. In germline, CDR1 is SGHVS, CDR2 FQNEAQ. The V end lost 0 bases, the J end lost 4 bases, and 13 bases lay between the germline ends. CDR3 nucleotides: TGTGCCAGCAGCTTAGCGTACAACGCAGAAAATCAGCCCCAGCATTTT. Encoded protein: CASSLAYNAENQPQHF.

The rearrangement links TRBV6-2 or TRBV6-3 to TRBJ1-5; possibly TRBD1 for D (6 bases). Trimming cost V 6 bases and J 6 bases, with 18 bases left between them. Germline CDR1 and CDR2: MNHEY and SVGEGT. The CDR3 extends over 15 amino acids. The CDR3 spells CASRPGGGQGQPQHF. The DNA of the CDR3 is TGTGCCAGCAGGCCTGGGGGGGGGCAGGGTCAGCCCCAGCATTTT.

There are a few counts of this clone. The V and J genes are TRBV4-3 and TRBJ2-6; the D gene is possibly TRBD1 (6 bases). V gave up 2 bases and J gave up 0 bases, with 14 bases separating them. The V gene's germline CDR1 is LGHNA and CDR2 YSLEER. The CDR3 totals 18 residues. CDR3 protein: CASSQLDSKSSGANVLTF. CDR3 in DNA: TGCGCCAGCAGCCAACTGGACAGTAAAAGCTCTGGGGCCAACGTCCTGACTTTC.

This chain joins TRBV27 and TRBJ2-5; 14 nucleotides match TRBD2. CDR3 length: 15 amino acids. V gave up 4 bases and J gave up 5 bases; unmatched junction bases: 3. Germline V CDR1 and CDR2: MNHEY, SMNVEV (reference sequence). The DNA of the CDR3 is TGTGCCAGCAGTTGGGGACTAGCGGGAGCGGAGACCCAGTACTTC. As protein: CASSWGLAGAETQYF.

On this clone itself: The junction differs from germline at one of its ends, possibly a read error. V and J are TRBV19 and TRBJ2-7; TRBD1 aligns across 8 bases. The CDR3 is 13 amino acids. CDR1 and CDR2 from the germline V gene are LNHDA and SQIVND (reference sequence). CDR3 sequence: CASSVDRGHEQYF. The CDR3 bases are TGTGCCAGTAGTGTAGACAGGGGCCACGAGCAGTACTTC.

As to this clone: The junction does not match germline at one end; this may be a read error. The chain uses TRBV9 and TRBJ2-1, with TRBD1 as a possible D gene (5 bases). Germline loops: CDR1 SGDLS, CDR2 YYNGEE. CDR3 length: 10 amino acids. CDR3 protein: CASSPQEGVF. The CDR3, as DNA: TGTGCCAGCAGCCCCCAGGAAGGGGTCTTC.

This chain uses TRBV15 with TRBJ1-2, with D maybe TRBD1 (6 bases). The CDR3 has 15 amino acids. Germline CDR1 and CDR2: LNHNV and YYDKDF (reference sequence). Trimming removed 2 bases at V and 4 bases at J, with 14 bases between. CDR3 in amino acids: CATSRFKGEAYGYTF. Here the CDR3 DNA reads TGTGCCACCAGCAGATTTAAGGGGGAAGCCTATGGCTACACCTTC.

The chain joins TRBV2 to TRBJ2-7; TRBD1 aligns across 10 bases. Germline V gene lookup returns CDR1 SNHLY and CDR2 FYNNEI. This CDR3 comprises 15 residues. V was clipped by 1 base and J by 3 bases; unmatched bases: 3. DNA for the CDR3: TGTGCCAGCAGTGAAGGACAGGGGGCCCTCTACGAGCAGTACGTC. Its translation: CASSEGQGALYEQYV.

The J gene is TRBJ2-5, the V gene TRBV6-4; D is unclear. The CDR3 is 15 amino acids. Trimming left V 7 bases short and J 5 bases short, with 20 bases between. Germline V gene sequence: CDR1 MRHNA, CDR2 SNTAGT. CDR3 bases: TGTGCCAGCATGATACCTGTCTTCCGGTGGGAGACCCAGTACTTC. Amino acid sequence: CASMIPVFRWETQYF.

The chain is built from TRBV5-1 and TRBJ2-3; D may be TRBD2 (5 bases). Germline values: CDR1 SGHRS, CDR2 YFSETQ. The CDR3 length is 17 residues. Trimming removed 0 bases at V and 8 bases at J, with 22 bases between. This CDR3 is CASSLEDLNLFLGTQYF. The CDR3 DNA is TGCGCCAGCAGCTTGGAGGACTTGAACCTATTCCTGGGTACGCAGTATTTT. Variable domain in full (rest from reference TRBV5-1 and TRBJ2-3): KAGVTQTPRYLIKTRGQQVTLSCSPISGHRSVSWYQQTPGQGLQFLFEYFSETQRNKGNFPGRFSGRQFSNSRSEMNVSTLELGDSALYLCASSLEDLNLFLGTQYFGPGTRLTVL.

About this clone itself: One end of the junction is discordant with germline, which a read error may explain. The chain joins TRBV27 to TRBJ2-2; D gene uncertain. The germline V gene has CDR1 MNHEY and CDR2 SMNVEV (reference sequence). This CDR3 is 16 amino acids long. The chain's CDR3 is CASSGSSWRNAGELFF. Here the CDR3 DNA reads TGTGCCAGCTCCGGGTCCTCCTGGCGGAACGCCGGGGAGCTGTTTTTT.

The gene calls are TRBV11-3 and TRBJ1-5; possible D gene TRBD1, 6 bases. Germline values: CDR1 SGHNT, CDR2 YENEEA. The CDR3 extends over 16 amino acids. V was pared by 4 bases and J by 1 base, with 14 bases between. CDR3 in DNA: TGTGCCAGCAGCTCTCACAGGGTAAGCAGCAATCAGCCCCAGCATTTT. This encodes CASSSHRVSSNQPQHF. Combining the CDR3 with reference TRBV11-3 and TRBJ1-5 gives the whole variable domain EAGVVQSPRYKIIEKKQPVAFWCNPISGHNTLYWYLQNLGQGPELLIRYENEEAVDDSQLPKDRFSAERLKGVDSTLKIQPAELGDSAVYLCASSSHRVSSNQPQHFGDGTRLSIL.

The chain combines TRBV7-9 with TRBJ2-5; a weak D match, TRBD2 (6 bases). V was trimmed by 8 bases and J by 5 bases, leaving 21 bases between them. Per the germline V gene, CDR1 is SEHNR and CDR2 is FQNEAQ (reference sequence). CDR3 length: 15 residues. In nucleotides, the CDR3 is TGTGCCAGCTTGGCCTCGAAGGCACGGGGGGAGACCCAGTACTTC. Translation gives CASLASKARGETQYF.